Listed here are 18 T cell receptor beta chains from one sample, sequenced in a study of CD8 T cells in Susac syndrome (dated by TCRdb to the late 2010s). Library preparation used the immunoSEQ multiplex PCR assay. RNA was extracted with the RNeasy kit and roughly 0.5 to 1 ug was reverse transcribed using random hexamers. TCRdb cleaned the public reads at Q25 with fastp, built clones with MiXCR and kept in-frame beta chains. When rows share a CDR3 protein, they turn into one entry using the most common DNA and genes. The sample profile shows 150,000 to 200,000 distinct CDR3 sequences; roughly 92% of them were found once. Of the sample, around 0.09% is held by the ten largest clones. Sequenced sample: CD4+ T cells from PBMCs. All receptors come from a human donor with multiple sclerosis.

This chain uses TRBV3-1 with TRBJ2-1, with 11 bases lining up with TRBD2. Germline V CDR1 and CDR2: LGHDT, YNNKEL (reference sequence). CDR3 size: 21 residues. V shed 2 bases and J 8 bases; nucleotides not matched to a gene: 23. The CDR3 DNA follows: TGTGCCAGCAGCCAACCATTTCGCCGAGGGGTAGCGGGGGGGCTGAGCGATGAGCAGTTCTTC. Translation gives CASSQPFRRGVAGGLSDEQFF.

V is TRBV6-2 or TRBV6-3 and J is TRBJ2-3, with TRBD2 matching 11 bases. Germline loops: CDR1 MNHEY, CDR2 SVGEGT. Trimming cost V 6 bases and J 2 bases; bases outside gene matches: 7. This CDR3 contains 16 residues. The CDR3 spells CASSGSSGGNTDTQYF. In DNA form, the CDR3 reads TGTGCCAGCAGCGGTTCTAGCGGGGGGAACACAGATACGCAGTATTTT.

The rearrangement uses TRBV30 and TRBJ1-4; unclear D gene. This CDR3 region has 12 residues. CDR1 and CDR2 from the germline V gene are GTSNPN and SVGIG (reference sequence). Trimming cost V 0 bases and J 8 bases, with 7 bases left between them. The CDR3 sequence: CAWSVNWEKLFF. Written as DNA, the CDR3 is TGTGCCTGGAGTGTAAATTGGGAAAAACTGTTTTTT.

CDR3 loop: CSAIRGATNEKLFF. CDR3 nucleotides: TGCAGTGCTATCCGGGGTGCAACTAATGAAAAACTGTTTTTT. The rearrangement uses TRBV20-1 and TRBJ1-4; D is uncertain. With 4 bases removed from V and 0 bases from J, the gap between germline ends came to 9 bases. The CDR3 runs to 14 residues. Germline CDR1 and CDR2: DFQATT and SNEGSKA (reference sequence).

This sequence joins TRBV4-1 and TRBJ2-5; the D gene is possibly TRBD2 (6 bases). Trimming cost V 1 base and J 5 bases, with 14 bases left between them. CDR1 is MGHRA, CDR2 YSYEKL, per germline. This CDR3 is built from 15 residues. The CDR3 loop is CASSQVSGIRETQYF. The CDR3 nucleotides read TGCGCCAGCAGCCAAGTTAGCGGTATTCGGGAGACCCAGTACTTC.

CDR3 DNA: TGTGCCAGCAGCCTTGTTAGCGGGATGTATACAGATACGCAGTATTTT. As protein: CASSLVSGMYTDTQYF. J is TRBJ2-3 and V is TRBV9; 8 bases are shared with TRBD2. The CDR3 length is 16 residues. CDR1 and CDR2 (germline): SGDLS, YYNGEE. The V segment lost 4 bases and the J segment 3 bases; nucleotides outside the gene matches: 10.

In its sample, this clonotype was seen once. V usage is TRBV29-1 and J usage is TRBJ2-3; D gene uncertain. Germline loops: CDR1 SQVTM, CDR2 ANQGSEA. The CDR3 spans 12 residues. V dropped 7 bases and J dropped 2 bases, with 10 bases sitting between them. Here the CDR3 DNA reads TGCAGCGCCAAACAGTCCACAGATACGCAGTATTTT. Its protein is CSAKQSTDTQYF.

The V gene is TRBV6-1, the J gene TRBJ2-7; the match to TRBD1 covers 8 bases. Germline CDR1 is MNHNS and CDR2 is SASEGT. The V segment lost 4 bases and the J segment 4 bases; nucleotides outside the gene matches: 15. The CDR3 totals 17 residues. As DNA, the CDR3 is TGTGCCAGCAGTGCTTCGGGAAAGGGACAGGTCCCTTACGAGCAGTACTTC. Amino acids: CASSASGKGQVPYEQYF.

The chain uses TRBV5-6 and TRBJ1-4, with D unclear. Germline assignment: CDR1 SGHDT and CDR2 YYEEEE. V lost 3 bases and J 13 bases, leaving 22 bases between the germline ends. The CDR3 length is 15 residues. CDR3 in amino acids: CASSSGGLSSSILFF. CDR3 nucleotide sequence: TGTGCCAGCAGCTCGGGAGGGTTGAGTTCTTCTATACTGTTTTTT.

The chain is built from TRBV6-6 and TRBJ1-1; tentatively, D is TRBD1 (5 bases). Trimming left V 6 bases short and J 3 bases short, with 20 bases between. CDR3 length equals 16 residues. The germline V gene encodes CDR1 MNHNY and CDR2 SVGAGI (reference sequence). This CDR3 reads CASSPQGWDGDTEAFF. The CDR3 bases are TGTGCCAGCAGCCCCCAAGGTTGGGACGGGGACACTGAAGCTTTCTTT.

V and J are TRBV11-1 and TRBJ2-7; the D gene is possibly TRBD1 (5 bases). Germline V lookup: CDR1 SGHAT, CDR2 FQDESV (reference sequence). The CDR3 has 15 residues. Trimming removed 1 base at V and 0 bases at J, with 10 bases between. CDR3 in DNA: TGTGCCAGCAGCTTAGTTCCCGACAGCTCCTACGAGCAGTACTTC. Its protein product is CASSLVPDSSYEQYF.

In its sample, this clonotype was seen once. The chain uses TRBV5-1 and TRBJ1-1; D is perhaps TRBD1 (6 bases). Between the trimmed V and J ends, which lost 2 bases and 2 bases, there was a span of 13 bases. In germline, CDR1 is SGHRS, CDR2 YFSETQ. The CDR3 totals 15 residues. The CDR3 DNA follows: TGCGCCAGCAGCTTTTTTACAGGGACCAACACTGAAGCTTTCTTT. This gives the protein CASSFFTGTNTEAFF.

The CDR3 sequence: CASSVGQGLDNEQFF. For the CDR3, the DNA is TGTGCCAGCAGCGTAGGGCAGGGCCTCGACAATGAGCAGTTCTTC. This rearrangement joins TRBV5-4 to TRBJ2-1; perhaps TRBD1 as D (5 bases). V dropped 4 bases and J dropped 5 bases, with 16 bases sitting between them. CDR3 size: 15 residues. In germline, CDR1 is SGHNT, CDR2 YYREEE (reference sequence).

The chain has TRBV11-2 and TRBJ2-5; the match to TRBD2 covers 10 bases. Per germline, CDR1 SGHAT and CDR2 FQNNGV. The CDR3 loop spans 17 amino acids. J lost 4 bases, V lost 5 bases, and 13 bases had no gene match. As DNA, the CDR3 is TGTGCCAGCAGCCCGTTAAGAAGCGGGAGGGCCAGAGAGACCCAGTACTTC. Residues: CASSPLRSGRARETQYF. The entire variable domain, with the rest obtained from reference TRBV11-2 and TRBJ2-5, is as follows: EAGVAQSPRYKIIEKRQSVAFWCNPISGHATLYWYQQILGQGPKLLIQFQNNGVVDDSQLPKDRFSAERLKGVDSTLKIQPAKLEDSAVYLCASSPLRSGRARETQYFGPGTRLLVL.

Here the CDR3 DNA reads TGTGCCAGCAGTTTACCGGGACAGGCGAGCTCCTACAATGAGCAGTTCTTC. It translates to CASSLPGQASSYNEQFF. The V call is TRBV27, the J call TRBJ2-1, with TRBD1 identical over 8 bases. With 2 bases clipped from V and 0 bases from J, the junction kept 6 bases outside the gene matches. The germline CDR1 and CDR2 sequences are MNHEY and SMNVEV (reference sequence). The CDR3 loop spans 17 amino acids.

The genes are TRBV3-1 and TRBJ2-7; 8 positions agree with TRBD2. The trim removed 0 bases at V and 3 bases at J, leaving 10 bases unmatched. The CDR3 loop spans 17 amino acids. Germline assignment: CDR1 LGHDT and CDR2 YNNKEL (reference sequence). The CDR3 nucleotides read TGTGCCAGCAGCCAAGATCCAGGAGCGGGGGCGTTCTACGAGCAGTACTTC. Translation gives CASSQDPGAGAFYEQYF.

V is TRBV18 and J is TRBJ1-2, with 9 bases matching TRBD1. The V gene end was trimmed by 3 bases and the J gene end by 3 bases; junction bases not matched to a gene: 5. The CDR3 covers 15 residues. Germline V CDR1 and CDR2: KGHSH, LQKENI. This CDR3 reads CASSPTGGADYGYTF. DNA of the CDR3: TGTGCCAGCTCACCCACAGGGGGCGCGGACTATGGCTACACCTTC.

This clonotype has a single count. The V and J genes are TRBV3-1 and TRBJ2-3, with D perhaps TRBD2 (6 bases). V was cut by 1 base and J by 3 bases, with 11 bases left in between. CDR1 is LGHDT, CDR2 YNNKEL, per germline (reference sequence). CDR3 length equals 15 residues. CDR3 coding DNA: TGTGCCAGCAGCCAAGGCATCGGGGGTACAGATACGCAGTATTTT. Translated: CASSQGIGGTDTQYF.